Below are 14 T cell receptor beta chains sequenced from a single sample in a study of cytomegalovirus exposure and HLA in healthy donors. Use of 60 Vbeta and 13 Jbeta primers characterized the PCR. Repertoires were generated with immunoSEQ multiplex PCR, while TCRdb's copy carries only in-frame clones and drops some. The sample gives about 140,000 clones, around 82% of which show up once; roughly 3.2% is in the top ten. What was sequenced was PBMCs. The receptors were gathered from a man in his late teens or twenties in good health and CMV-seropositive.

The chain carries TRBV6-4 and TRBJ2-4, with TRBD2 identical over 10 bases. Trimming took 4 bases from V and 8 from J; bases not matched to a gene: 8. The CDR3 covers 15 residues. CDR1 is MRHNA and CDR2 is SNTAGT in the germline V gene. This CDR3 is CASSARAGGADIQYF. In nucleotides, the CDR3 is TGTGCCAGCAGTGCTAGAGCGGGAGGGGCGGACATTCAGTACTTC.

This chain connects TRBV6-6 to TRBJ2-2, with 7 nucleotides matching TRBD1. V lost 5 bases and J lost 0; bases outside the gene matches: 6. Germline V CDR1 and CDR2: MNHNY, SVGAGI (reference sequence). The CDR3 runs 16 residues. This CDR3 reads CASSTGTDANTGELFF. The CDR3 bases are TGTGCCAGCAGTACCGGGACAGACGCGAACACCGGGGAGCTGTTTTTT.

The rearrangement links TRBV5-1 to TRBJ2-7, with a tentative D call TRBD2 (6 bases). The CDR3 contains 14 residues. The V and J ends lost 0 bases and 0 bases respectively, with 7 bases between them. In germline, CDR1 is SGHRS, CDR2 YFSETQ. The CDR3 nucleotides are TGCGCCAGCAGCTTGGACGGGGGCTCCTACGAGCAGTACTTC. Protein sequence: CASSLDGGSYEQYF. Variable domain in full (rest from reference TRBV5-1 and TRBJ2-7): KAGVTQTPRYLIKTRGQQVTLSCSPISGHRSVSWYQQTPGQGLQFLFEYFSETQRNKGNFPGRFSGRQFSNSRSEMNVSTLELGDSALYLCASSLDGGSYEQYFGPGTRLTVT.

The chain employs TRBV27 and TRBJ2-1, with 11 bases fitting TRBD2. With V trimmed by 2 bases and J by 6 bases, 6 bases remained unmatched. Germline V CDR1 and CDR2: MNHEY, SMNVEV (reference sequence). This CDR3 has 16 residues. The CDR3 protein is CASSLIGTSGLNEQFF. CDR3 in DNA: TGTGCCAGCAGTTTAATCGGGACTAGCGGTCTCAATGAGCAGTTCTTC.

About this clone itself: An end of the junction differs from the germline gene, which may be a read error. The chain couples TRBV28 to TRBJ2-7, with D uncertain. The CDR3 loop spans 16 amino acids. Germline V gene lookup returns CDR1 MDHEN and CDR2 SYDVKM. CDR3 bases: TGTGCCAGCAGTCCACTAACCCGAGCCGGCCCCTATGAGCAGTACTTC. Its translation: CASSPLTRAGPYEQYF.

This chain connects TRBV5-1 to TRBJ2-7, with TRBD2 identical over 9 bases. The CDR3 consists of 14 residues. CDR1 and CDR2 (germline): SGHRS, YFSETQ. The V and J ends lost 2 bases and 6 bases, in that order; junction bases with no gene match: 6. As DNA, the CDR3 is TGCGCCAGCAGCTTAGCTAGCGGGAACGGCGAGCAGTACTTC. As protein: CASSLASGNGEQYF.

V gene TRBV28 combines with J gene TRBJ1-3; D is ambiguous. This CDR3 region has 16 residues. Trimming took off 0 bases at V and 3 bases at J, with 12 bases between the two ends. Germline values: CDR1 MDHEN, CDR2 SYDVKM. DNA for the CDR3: TGTGCCAGCAGTTTATGGGCGGGGAACCTTGGAAACACCATATATTTT. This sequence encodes CASSLWAGNLGNTIYF.

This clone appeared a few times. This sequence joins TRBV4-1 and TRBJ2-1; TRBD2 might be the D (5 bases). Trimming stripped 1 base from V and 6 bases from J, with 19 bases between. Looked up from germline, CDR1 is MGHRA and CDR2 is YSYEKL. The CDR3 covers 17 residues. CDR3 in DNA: TGCGCCAGCAGCCAAGGGTCTTATCCGGGATTGGGCAATGAGCAGTTCTTC. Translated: CASSQGSYPGLGNEQFF.

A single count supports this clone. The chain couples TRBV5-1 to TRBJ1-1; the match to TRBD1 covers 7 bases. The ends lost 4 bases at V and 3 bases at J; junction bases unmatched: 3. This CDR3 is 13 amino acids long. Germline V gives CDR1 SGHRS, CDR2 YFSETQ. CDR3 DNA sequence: TGCGCCAGCAGCACTACAGGGGACACTGAAGCTTTCTTT. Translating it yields CASSTTGDTEAFF.

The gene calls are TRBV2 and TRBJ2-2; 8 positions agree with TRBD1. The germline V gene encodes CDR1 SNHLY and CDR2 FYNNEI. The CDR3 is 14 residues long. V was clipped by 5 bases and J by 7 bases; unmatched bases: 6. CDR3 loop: CASSSGQGYGELFF. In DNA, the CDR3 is TGTGCCAGCAGTTCTGGACAGGGCTACGGGGAGCTGTTTTTT.

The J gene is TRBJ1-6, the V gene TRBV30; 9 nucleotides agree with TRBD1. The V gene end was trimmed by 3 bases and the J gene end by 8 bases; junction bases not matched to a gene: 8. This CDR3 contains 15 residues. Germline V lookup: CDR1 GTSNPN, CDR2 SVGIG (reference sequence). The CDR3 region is CAWRGTGRWDSPLHF. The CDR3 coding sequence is TGTGCCTGGAGGGGGACAGGGAGATGGGATTCACCCCTCCACTTT.

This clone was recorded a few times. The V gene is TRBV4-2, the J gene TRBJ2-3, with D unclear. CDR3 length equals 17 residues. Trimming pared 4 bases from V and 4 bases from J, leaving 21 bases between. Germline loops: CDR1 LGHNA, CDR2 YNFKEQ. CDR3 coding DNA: TGTGCCAGCAGCCCCACGATAGTCTCGAGCGCGGCAGATACGCAGTATTTT. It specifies CASSPTIVSSAADTQYF.

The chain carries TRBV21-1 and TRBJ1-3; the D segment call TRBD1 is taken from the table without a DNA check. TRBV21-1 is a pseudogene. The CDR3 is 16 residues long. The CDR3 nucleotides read TGTGCCAGCAGCAAACCCGACAGGGGTTCTGGAAACACCATATATTTT. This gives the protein CASSKPDRGSGNTIYF.

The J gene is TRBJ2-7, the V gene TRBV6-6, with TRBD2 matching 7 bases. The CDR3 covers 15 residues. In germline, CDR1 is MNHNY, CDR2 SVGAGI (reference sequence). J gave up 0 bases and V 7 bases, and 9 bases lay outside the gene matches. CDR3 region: CASTLVGGSSYEQYF. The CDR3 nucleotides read TGTGCCAGCACTCTCGTCGGGGGGAGCTCCTACGAGCAGTACTTC.